This T cell receptor beta chain originates from a study of T-cell memory formation after mild COVID-19. Concerning this clonotype itself: Its antigen is as yet unknown.

The CDR3 covers 12 residues. The V end was cut by 3 bases, the J end by 6 bases, with 8 bases between. Per the germline V gene, CDR1 is MNHEY and CDR2 is SVGEGT. Study outcomes and limitations: Researchers report contracting CD4+ clones mostly in CM and EM, with CD8+ clones in EMRA.

The TCR alpha and TCR beta cDNA libraries, bearing sample barcodes and UMIs, were generated by 5'RACE using constant-segment primers. TCRdb re-called the 5' RACE reads through MiXCR, storing one row per CDR3 protein. The sample records about 320,000 distinct CDR3 sequences, over 11% being singletons. The J gene is TRBJ1-1, the V gene TRBV6-2 or TRBV6-3; D call uncertain. This sequence originates from a man younger than 35 who had mild COVID-19 (a few samples of this study predate the infection). Cell type and time point are not known. Sequencing used PBMCs or a T cell subset sorted from them (not recorded which). The CDR3 nucleotides are TGTGCCAGCAGTTATTACGGGGCTGAAGCTTTCTTT. Amino acid sequence: CASSYYGAEAFF.